This T cell receptor (beta chain) derives from a study of shared clonotypes between healthy human individuals. General study findings and limits: Depth of sequencing was expected to influence donor clonotype sharing. Having only a few donors restricted how much genetic and exposure-history diversity was captured.

Looked up from germline, CDR1 is SQVTM and CDR2 is ANQGSEA. The CDR3 extends over 13 amino acids. V dropped 7 bases and J dropped 3; count of bases not matched to a gene: 6. CD4+ cells yielded CD45RA+ naive and CD45RA-negative memory subsets. An even split of each subset's genomic DNA across several immunoSEQ plates was performed. Data came from immunoSEQ multiplex PCR; TCRdb stores just in-frame clones and leaves some out. The table records 2 million to 2.5 million clones, approximately 96% of them present only once. About this clone itself: Antigen specificity is unknown.

Sequencing was carried out using naive CD4+ T cells sorted from blood. Subset: CD45RA+ positively selected. This clonotype originated in a man younger than 30 in good health. The rearrangement links TRBV29-1 to TRBJ1-1, with 9 bases lining up with TRBD1. The CDR3 protein is CSARTGVDTEAFF. CDR3 sequence (DNA): TGCAGCGCCAGGACAGGGGTGGACACTGAAGCTTTCTTT.